This passage covers 19 T cell receptor beta chains from one sample sequenced in a study of blood T cell repertoires in COVID-19. Repertoires were generated with immunoSEQ multiplex PCR, while TCRdb's copy carries only in-frame clones and drops some. The data hold fewer than 250,000 clones, with approximately 83% observed a single time. Sequences were obtained from peripheral blood. These receptors all stem from a human donor in a cohort sampled during active COVID-19.

This clone was picked up one time. The gene calls are TRBV5-5 and TRBJ2-1, with 7 bases fitting TRBD2. Losses at the gene ends were 2 bases for V and 3 bases for J; bases not matched to a gene: 5. This CDR3 spans 15 amino acids. Germline-derived CDR1 and CDR2 are SGHKS and YYEKEE (reference sequence). Written as DNA, the CDR3 is TGTGCCAGCAGCTTCGCGGGAGTGGGCTACAATGAGCAGTTCTTC. Its translation: CASSFAGVGYNEQFF.

This clone was counted a few times. The chain links TRBV6-6 to TRBJ1-2; 9 bases are a match to TRBD1. Trimming cost V 5 bases and J 0 bases; bases outside gene matches: 7. Germline lookup yields CDR1 MNHNY and CDR2 SVGAGI (reference sequence). The CDR3 is 16 amino acids. The CDR3 nucleotides read TGTGCCAGCAGTCAGCTCGGGACAGGGACTAACTATGGCTACACCTTC. The encoded protein is CASSQLGTGTNYGYTF.

Only a few counts were recorded for this clone. DNA of the CDR3: TGTGCCAGCAGTTGGACTCTTAAAGAGACCCAGTACTTC. This codes for CASSWTLKETQYF. The rearrangement joins TRBV6-5 to TRBJ2-5, with a weak D call TRBD2 (5 bases). Deletions cut 4 bases from V and 3 bases from J, with 9 bases between. CDR3 length: 13 amino acids. Germline CDR1 is MNHEY and CDR2 is SVGAGI.

This clone appeared a single time. The chain couples TRBV7-6 to TRBJ2-5, with 8 bases identical to TRBD1. The ends lost 6 bases at V and 5 bases at J; junction bases unmatched: 11. In germline, CDR1 is SGHVS, CDR2 FNYEAQ. The CDR3 has 15 residues. The CDR3 spells CASSQGDRPRETQYF. In DNA, the CDR3 is TGTGCCAGCAGTCAGGGGGACAGGCCAAGGGAGACCCAGTACTTC.

The chain has TRBV6-4 and TRBJ2-7; D might be TRBD2 (6 bases). Trimming shortened V by 2 bases and J by 6 bases, and 11 bases separated the two germline ends. Germline lookup yields CDR1 MRHNA and CDR2 SNTAGT. The CDR3 totals 13 residues. The CDR3 spells CASSDTGVSEQYF. Written as DNA, the CDR3 is TGTGCCAGCAGTGACACGGGGGTCTCCGAGCAGTACTTC.

The genes are TRBV28 and TRBJ2-3; a possible D gene is TRBD2 (5 bases). Trimming stripped 6 bases from V and 0 bases from J, with 7 bases between. There are 13 residues in the CDR3. CDR1 and CDR2 (germline): MDHEN, SYDVKM. The CDR3 here is CASRRTSTDTQYF. For the CDR3, the DNA is TGTGCCAGCAGAAGGACTAGCACAGATACGCAGTATTTT.

The chain joins TRBV11-2 to TRBJ2-1; 13 bases fit TRBD2. The V gene's germline CDR1 is SGHAT and CDR2 FQNNGV. The CDR3 runs to 18 residues. Trimming at V came to 5 bases and at J to 13 bases, leaving 20 bases not matched to a gene. The CDR3 DNA sequence: TGTGCCAGCAGCCCCCTTAGACTAGCGGGGGGATACGTTGTGTCCCAGTTCTTC. This translates into CASSPLRLAGGYVVSQFF.

Turning to this clone: Other DNA sequences in the sample encode the same CDR3. CDR3 DNA sequence: TGTGCCACCAGTGACCCCGACAGGGGGCCCGATACGCAGTATTTT. This codes for CATSDPDRGPDTQYF. This chain joins TRBV24-1 and TRBJ2-3, with TRBD1 identical over 10 bases. V shed 4 bases and J 6 bases; nucleotides not matched to a gene: 6. The CDR3 is made up of 15 amino acids. Germline V CDR1 and CDR2: KGHDR, SFDVKD.

This clone has just one count. V is TRBV19 and J is TRBJ1-4; D gene unclear. CDR3 length equals 14 residues. V lost 3 bases to trimming and J lost 7 bases, with 12 bases between them. The germline V gene has CDR1 LNHDA and CDR2 SQIVND (reference sequence). Here the CDR3 DNA reads TGTGCCAGTAGTATCTCTAGCGGGCGTGAAAAACTGTTTTTT. Translating gives CASSISSGREKLFF.

The chain couples TRBV7-6 to TRBJ2-3; perhaps TRBD2 as D (6 bases). Per the germline V gene, CDR1 is SGHVS and CDR2 is FNYEAQ. Trimming left V 2 bases short and J 2 bases short, with 8 bases between. This CDR3 has 14 amino acids. CDR3 coding DNA: TGTGCCAGCAGCTTACGGGGGAACACAGATACGCAGTATTTT. Translated: CASSLRGNTDTQYF.

The J gene is TRBJ2-3, the V gene TRBV6-1; 14 bases are a match to TRBD2. This CDR3 comprises 17 residues. Germline V gene data show CDR1 as MNHNS and CDR2 as SASEGT. Losses at the gene ends were 3 bases for V and 2 bases for J; bases not matched to a gene: 4. CDR3 residues: CASSDGTSGGLTDTQYF. The CDR3 bases are TGTGCCAGCAGTGATGGGACTAGCGGGGGACTCACAGATACGCAGTATTTT.

This rearrangement joins TRBV5-1 to TRBJ2-2, with D unclear. The CDR3 loop spans 14 amino acids. Trimming removed 0 bases at V and 4 bases at J, with 7 bases between. Germline CDR1 SGHRS, CDR2 YFSETQ. CDR3 DNA: TGCGCCAGCAGCTTGGATCCTAGCACCGGGGAGCTGTTTTTT. Its protein product is CASSLDPSTGELFF.

This chain links TRBV5-6 with TRBJ1-2; D possibly corresponds to TRBD1 (5 bases). Germline assignment: CDR1 SGHDT and CDR2 YYEEEE. The CDR3 spans 18 residues. Trimming pared 4 bases from V and 0 bases from J, leaving 22 bases between. In nucleotides, the CDR3 is TGTGCCAGCAGCACCCGACAGTCCCCCTACTTCGCTAACTATGGCTACACCTTC. This codes for CASSTRQSPYFANYGYTF.

V usage is TRBV7-2 and J usage is TRBJ2-5; 8 positions agree with TRBD1. This CDR3 region has 15 residues. Germline-derived CDR1 and CDR2 are SGHTA and FQGNSA. V was clipped by 4 bases and J by 5 bases; unmatched bases: 9. CDR3: CASSYQGAGSETQYF. CDR3 coding DNA: TGTGCCAGCAGCTACCAGGGGGCGGGATCGGAGACCCAGTACTTC.

The chain combines TRBV19 with TRBJ2-5; 9 bases fit TRBD1. The V gene's germline CDR1 is LNHDA and CDR2 SQIVND (reference sequence). V trimming: 5 bases; J trimming: 5 bases; junction bases outside the gene matches: 6. The CDR3 consists of 14 residues. The CDR3 reads CASSFSGTGETQYF. The DNA of the CDR3 is TGTGCCAGTAGTTTTTCCGGGACAGGGGAGACCCAGTACTTC.

V is TRBV5-1 and J is TRBJ2-7; D is ambiguous. V dropped 4 bases and J dropped 5 bases, with 19 bases sitting between them. The CDR3 is 15 amino acids. From germline, CDR1 is SGHRS and CDR2 YFSETQ. The CDR3 here is CASSPGFLTGHEQYF. The DNA for the CDR3 is TGCGCCAGCAGCCCCGGGTTTCTCACCGGCCACGAGCAGTACTTC.

The chain joins TRBV15 to TRBJ2-7; D may be TRBD1 (6 bases). The CDR3 is 13 residues long. The V gene lost 0 bases and the J gene lost 6 bases, with 9 bases spanning the gap. Germline CDR1 reads LNHNV; CDR2 reads YYDKDF (reference sequence). In DNA form, the CDR3 reads TGTGCCACCAGCAGAGATATAGGGGGCGAGCAGTACTTC. Translating gives CATSRDIGGEQYF.

The V gene is TRBV14, the J gene TRBJ2-7; no clear D. Germline CDR1 and CDR2: SGHDN and FVKESK. The CDR3 spans 13 residues. Trimming shortened V by 3 bases and J by 2 bases, and 8 bases separated the two germline ends. CDR3 DNA sequence: TGTGCCAGCAGCCATTCTATGACCTACGAGCAGTACTTC. Its translation is CASSHSMTYEQYF.

The chain couples TRBV5-1 to TRBJ2-1; D perhaps matches TRBD2 (7 bases). V lost 3 bases to trimming and J lost 6 bases, with 13 bases between them. Germline lookup yields CDR1 SGHRS and CDR2 YFSETQ. This CDR3 contains 14 residues. The CDR3 region is CASSYGGRGNEQFF. The CDR3 nucleotides are TGCGCCAGCAGCTACGGGGGGCGAGGCAATGAGCAGTTCTTC.